A selection of T cell receptor beta chains follows, all from one sample in a study of blood T cell repertoires in COVID-19. Here immunoSEQ multiplex PCR was the method, and the copy in TCRdb shows in-frame clones only, minus some. The sample contains about 200,000 clones, around 80% of which appear only once. The source material was peripheral blood. The receptors shown here come from a human donor in a cohort sampled during active COVID-19. Each CDR3 is given with its conserved first and last residue. Where a row states a size, it is once, few, many or the class of an expanded clone; other rows omit it.

cdr3_aa: CASRDRGLSYGYTF
v_call: TRBV3-1/TRBV3-2
clone_size: .

cdr3_aa: CASSLSTDSAGELFF
v_call: TRBV7-2
clone_size: .

cdr3_aa: CASGRTANSGNTIYF
v_call: TRBV12-5
clone_size: .

cdr3_aa: CASSLEGPQPQHF
v_call: TRBV7-2
clone_size: .

cdr3_aa: CASSDSPNYGYTF
v_call: TRBV6-1
clone_size: .

cdr3_aa: CASTTGGAHQDF
v_call: TRBV28
clone_size: .

cdr3_aa: CAWSAIGNTIYF
v_call: TRBV30
clone_size: .

cdr3_aa: CAGSTELNTEAFF
v_call: TRBV6-5
clone_size: .

cdr3_aa: CASSGTSGGREQFF
v_call: TRBV7-3
clone_size: .

cdr3_aa: CASTGTGGVQPQHF
v_call: TRBV19
clone_size: .

cdr3_aa: CASSLRASGISYEQYF
v_call: TRBV5-1
clone_size: .

cdr3_aa: CASSSMTGDNSPLHF
v_call: TRBV25-1
clone_size: once

cdr3_aa: CASSQGSAGPETQYF
v_call: TRBV14
clone_size: .

cdr3_aa: CASSMAAGGYEQYF
v_call: TRBV19
clone_size: .

cdr3_aa: CASSSGDSRNTIYF
v_call: TRBV28
clone_size: .

cdr3_aa: CASSLQGQANNEQFF
v_call: TRBV5-1
clone_size: .

cdr3_aa: CASSEGVREKLFF
v_call: TRBV2
clone_size: .

cdr3_aa: CASTTIREANEQFF
v_call: TRBV5-1
clone_size: .

cdr3_aa: CASSQTDLYSPLHF
v_call: TRBV27
clone_size: .

cdr3_aa: CASSPFFGNYGYTF
v_call: TRBV6-5
clone_size: .

cdr3_aa: CASSLRLAGEGEQYF
v_call: TRBV5-1
clone_size: once

cdr3_aa: CASSPTGTGGSGNTIYF
v_call: TRBV5-1
clone_size: .

cdr3_aa: CASSIGRTVAGANVLTF
v_call: TRBV19
clone_size: .

cdr3_aa: CASSYGGSSYEQYF
v_call: TRBV5-1
clone_size: .

cdr3_aa: CASSLGPPQVYGYTF
v_call: TRBV5-5
clone_size: once

cdr3_aa: CASSPRGDRTDTQYF
v_call: TRBV18
clone_size: few

cdr3_aa: CASTGGRTRNQPQHF
v_call: TRBV2
clone_size: few

cdr3_aa: CASRVQVENTEAFF
v_call: TRBV19
clone_size: .

cdr3_aa: CAIRMTGANTEAFF
v_call: TRBV10-3
clone_size: .

cdr3_aa: CASSPRQGSNTGELFF
v_call: TRBV9
clone_size: once

cdr3_aa: CASSRSASPTVGTQYF
v_call: TRBV7-7
clone_size: .

cdr3_aa: CASRRGQLFYGYTF
v_call: TRBV2
clone_size: .

cdr3_aa: CASSLSRDLNYGYTF
v_call: TRBV7-3
clone_size: .

cdr3_aa: CASSLPGTARFSEQFF
v_call: TRBV27
clone_size: few

cdr3_aa: CASSLLTTDWYGYTF
v_call: TRBV9
clone_size: .

cdr3_aa: CASSSRENRQPEAFF
v_call: TRBV21-1
clone_size: once

cdr3_aa: CASSFLTLSGHNSPLHF
v_call: TRBV6-2/TRBV6-3
clone_size: .

cdr3_aa: CASSRRGHTGELFF
v_call: TRBV19
clone_size: .

cdr3_aa: CASSSAGTSNYGYTF
v_call: TRBV5-5
clone_size: once

cdr3_aa: CASSLSSYSSSYNEQFF
v_call: TRBV27
clone_size: medium-sized

cdr3_aa: CASSHEVGGAFF
v_call: TRBV4-1
clone_size: .

cdr3_aa: CATSVRAGGEAFF
v_call: TRBV19
clone_size: .

cdr3_aa: CASSQDGPSGHTEAFF
v_call: TRBV4-1
clone_size: .

cdr3_aa: CASSQEFGNNQPQHF
v_call: TRBV3-1/TRBV3-2
clone_size: .

cdr3_aa: CASSQEGGDTQYF
v_call: TRBV4-2
clone_size: few

cdr3_aa: CASRFTQGPQGYGYTF
v_call: TRBV7-9
clone_size: few